The T cell receptor (beta chain) under discussion was sequenced for a study of memory CD4+ T cells and cytomegalovirus serostatus (dated by TCRdb to between 2019 and 2020). About the study as a whole: The roughly 33 healthy Belgian adults in the cohort included 9 who were CMV seropositive and about 24 who were CMV seronegative. To replicate a published TCR-based CMV serostatus classifier, the study sequenced CD4+ memory TCRbeta repertoires from a Belgian cohort whose cytomegalovirus serostatus was known.

Single viable CD3+CD4+CD8-CD45RO+ cells were sorted as memory CD4+ T cells on a FACSAria II. CMV serostatus was assessed using a Roche Elecsys assay, by which serum IgG against CMV pp150, pp28, p38 and p52 was detected. After thawing, total CD4+ T cells were enriched by positive selection with CD4 magnetic microbeads. Samples originated from another study that specifically interrogated the CD4+ T cell memory repertoire. Peripheral blood mononuclear cells were isolated and cryopreserved according to standard operating procedures, and serum was stored at -80 degrees C. The staining used CD3-PerCP (BW264/56), CD4-APC (RPA-T4), CD45RO-PE (UCHT1) and CD8-Pacific Orange (3B5) antibodies, and Sytox blue was used to exclude non-viable cells. Here is what the overall study found, with its caveats: Only CD4+CD45RO+ memory cells were sequenced, in contrast to the original study, in which naive and memory CD4+ and CD8+ populations were covered. On the Belgian cohort, the classifier based on the original framework reached a median bootstrapped AUC of about 0.95, with a 95% CI of 0.76-1.00. The results were read as suggesting that the CMV-associated TCR signature is, for the most part, present in the CD4+ memory repertoire. For predicting CMV serostatus, the median bootstrapped AUC was approximately 0.95 using the original framework and about 0.89 using a US-trained random forest. Among the approximately 160 previously reported CMV-associated TCRbeta sequences, some 62 showed up in the CD4+ memory repertoires, with each one found in between one and five individuals.

Genomic DNA was extracted from sorted cells with the Quick-DNA Microprep Kit. TCRbeta DNA was amplified with the immunoSEQ hsTCRbeta kit following the manufacturer's protocol. TCRbeta libraries were sequenced on an Illumina MiSeq instrument. Per the source publication's procedure: After out-of-frame sequences were removed, 2,204,828 distinct TCRbeta sequences remained, averaging around 66,000 per individual. Each individual was scored using the number of 164 previously reported CMV-associated TCRbeta sequences that the individual carried and the total number of productive distinct TCRbeta sequences. A beta-binomial model was reimplemented in Python, and scikit-learn random forests with default parameters were trained on US cohort data. Classifier performance on the Belgian cohort was summarized as median AUC with percentile confidence intervals over 10,000 bootstrap iterations. This immuneACCESS table, as held by TCRdb, lists in-frame sequences with V and J called but not all clones. Of the missing ones, under half trace to an unresolved V gene in checked studies; the others have no known cause. V, J and clone size are taken as reported in that table, and D and trimming were inferred from the DNA itself. Counted in this sample were about 44,000 clones; roughly three quarters of them appeared once. Of the sample, 1.1% falls within the top ten clones.

This clone was seen more than once but under ten times. What antigen it recognizes has not been identified. The sample holds no much larger clone one base away, and base qualities are not on file. Via the germline V gene, CDR1 is SGHNT and CDR2 YENEEA. V is shortened by 4 bases, J by 2 bases, and the region joining them spans 19 bases. The CDR3 runs 17 residues from the cysteine to the phenylalanine. Of all the DNA, just the CDR3 is kept, 51 bases in frame from base 1. The sequence was collected from an adult in good health and CMV-seronegative. The receptor chain draws on TRBV11-3 and TRBJ2-3; a weak D assignment points to TRBD2 (6 bases agree). The specimen was memory CD4+ T cells from blood. At the DNA level, the sequence is TGTGCCAGCAGCTCCGCCGGGGGTAGCGGACTCACAGATACGCAGTATTTT. Translated, this is CASSSAGGSGLTDTQYF.